This T cell receptor beta chain was obtained from a study of cytomegalovirus exposure and HLA in healthy donors. The PCR contained 60 Vbeta and 13 Jbeta primers. Generated by immunoSEQ multiplex PCR, the TCRdb table keeps only in-frame clones and is missing some. Here the sample spans tens of thousands of clones, more than 60% being singletons. This CDR3 has 14 amino acids. Germline V gene lookup returns CDR1 MNHEY and CDR2 SVGAGI. The germline V and J ends were trimmed by 10 bases and 6 bases, with 20 bases remaining between them. The sequenced material came from PBMCs. The chain couples TRBV6-5 to TRBJ2-3; tentatively, D is TRBD2 (5 bases). The TCR originated in a male donor in good health and CMV-seropositive. In nucleotides, the CDR3 is TGTGCCACCCGGAGGAAGTTATTAGGGGATACGCAGTATTTT. It codes for CATRRKLLGDTQYF.